The 3 T cell receptor beta chains listed next were all sequenced from one sample in a study of cytomegalovirus exposure and HLA in healthy donors (dated by TCRdb to 2015 to 2018). Preparation of the library involved the immunoSEQ multiplex PCR assay. A mixture of 60 forward primers for TCR Vbeta segments and 13 reverse primers for TCR Jbeta segments was used in the multiplex PCR. TCRdb limited this immuneACCESS table to in-frame rearrangements with V and J called. A share of clones is missing; checked studies link under half to unresolved V genes, and the rest is unexplained. Recorded for this sample are some 200,000 clones; roughly 80% of them occurred a single time. The leading ten clones occupy around 3.1% of the sample. The specimen was PBMCs. The receptor source for this set is a female donor in good health and CMV-seronegative.

The rearrangement uses TRBV7-3 and TRBJ2-3; 7 nucleotides match TRBD2. V lost 5 bases, J lost 0 bases, and 8 bases stayed unmatched. The CDR3 length is 16 residues. Germline assignment: CDR1 SGHTA and CDR2 FQGTGA. For the CDR3, the DNA is TGTGCCAGCAGCCCCCAGCGGGGCCAAAGCACAGATACGCAGTATTTT. Translation gives CASSPQRGQSTDTQYF.

V usage is TRBV28 and J usage is TRBJ2-5; the match to TRBD2 covers 8 bases. Germline CDR1 and CDR2: MDHEN and SYDVKM. The J segment lost 1 base and the V segment lost 3 bases, leaving 7 bases of the junction unmatched. The CDR3 has 16 residues. CDR3 in amino acids: CASSFLSGGGQETQYF. As DNA, the CDR3 is TGTGCCAGCAGTTTCCTATCCGGGGGGGGCCAAGAGACCCAGTACTTC. The variable domain in full, completed from reference TRBV28 and TRBJ2-5, reads DVKVTQSSRYLVKRTGEKVFLECVQDMDHENMFWYRQDPGLGLRLIYFSYDVKMKEKGDIPEGYSVSREKKERFSLILESASTNQTSMYLCASSFLSGGGQETQYFGPGTRLLVL.

The chain employs TRBV30 and TRBJ1-1; D not resolved. Trimming shortened V by 5 bases and J by 3 bases, and 13 bases separated the two germline ends. CDR1 is GTSNPN and CDR2 is SVGIG in the germline V gene (reference sequence). The CDR3 has 13 amino acids. CDR3 nucleotides: TGTGCCTGGTTCGCCCAGGTCCACACTGAAGCTTTCTTT. It is translated as CAWFAQVHTEAFF. Full variable domain (missing parts from reference TRBV30 and TRBJ1-1): SQTIHQWPATLVQPVGSPLSLECTVEGTSNPNLYWYRQAAGRGLQLLFYSVGIGQISSEVPQNLSASRPQDRQFILSSKKLLLSDSGFYLCAWFAQVHTEAFFGQGTRLTVV.